The 25 T cell receptor beta chains given below trace back to one sample, sequenced in a study of blood T cell repertoires in COVID-19. The repertoire was sequenced with immunoSEQ multiplex PCR; TCRdb's copy has only in-frame clones and lacks some. The sample has approximately 300,000 clones, 70% to 90% seen once. The sequenced material came from PBMCs or T cells enriched from blood (not recorded which). These receptors were obtained from a woman aged 18-29 years who had recovered from COVID-19.

The J gene is TRBJ1-2, the V gene TRBV13; TRBD1 aligns across 11 bases. V lost 3 bases and J lost 4; bases outside the gene matches: 4. CDR1 PRHDT and CDR2 FYEKMQ come from the germline V gene (reference sequence). The length of the CDR3 is 15 residues. The CDR3 loop reads CASSLGQGGFYGYTF. The CDR3 DNA follows: TGTGCCAGCAGCTTGGGACAGGGGGGGTTCTATGGCTACACCTTC. Variable domain in full (rest from reference TRBV13 and TRBJ1-2): AAGVIQSPRHLIKEKRETATLKCYPIPRHDTVYWYQQGPGQDPQFLISFYEKMQSDKGSIPDRFSAQQFSDYHSELNMSSLELGDSALYFCASSLGQGGFYGYTFGSGTRLTVV.

V is TRBV24-1 and J is TRBJ1-5; D possibly corresponds to TRBD1 (5 bases). Germline CDR1 is KGHDR and CDR2 is SFDVKD. This CDR3 is 15 amino acids long. Trimming left V 7 bases short and J 1 base short, with 13 bases between. The CDR3 protein is CATRSGGNSNQPQHF. The CDR3 DNA follows: TGTGCCACCAGGTCGGGGGGGAACAGCAATCAGCCCCAGCATTTT.

The sample holds a few counts of this clone. The V gene is TRBV11-2, the J gene TRBJ2-2, with D possibly being TRBD1 (6 bases). The germline gives CDR1 SGHAT, CDR2 FQNNGV. The CDR3 sequence is 14 residues long. Trimming took 6 bases from V and 5 from J, leaving 13 bases between them. DNA for the CDR3: TGTGCCAGCAGGTCTACAGGGTTTACCGGGGAGCTGTTTTTT. Translation: CASRSTGFTGELFF.

This chain links TRBV25-1 with TRBJ2-3; D perhaps matches TRBD2 (5 bases). From germline, CDR1 is MGHDK and CDR2 SYGVNS. The CDR3 has 14 residues. V was cut by 3 bases and J by 3 bases, with 10 bases left in between. The CDR3 reads CASSDVGVTDTQYF. In DNA, the CDR3 is TGTGCCAGCAGTGACGTCGGGGTGACAGATACGCAGTATTTT.

This chain joins TRBV5-1 and TRBJ1-5, with a tentative D call TRBD1 (6 bases). The germline CDR1 and CDR2 sequences are SGHRS and YFSETQ. V was trimmed by 1 base and J by 2 bases, leaving 10 bases between them. The CDR3 has 15 residues. The CDR3 DNA reads TGCGCCAGCAGCTTGTTGGCAGGGGGCAATCAGCCCCAGCATTTT. It specifies CASSLLAGGNQPQHF. Supplemented by reference TRBV5-1 and TRBJ1-5, the full variable domain reads KAGVTQTPRYLIKTRGQQVTLSCSPISGHRSVSWYQQTPGQGLQFLFEYFSETQRNKGNFPGRFSGRQFSNSRSEMNVSTLELGDSALYLCASSLLAGGNQPQHFGDGTRLSIL.

This sequence joins TRBV2 and TRBJ2-3; possible D gene TRBD2, 5 bases. Per the germline V gene, CDR1 is SNHLY and CDR2 is FYNNEI. The CDR3 spans 14 residues. Trimming stripped 4 bases from V and 1 base from J, with 9 bases between. CDR3 bases: TGTGCCAGCAGTGGATTCGGGGGCACAGATACGCAGTATTTT. Encoded protein: CASSGFGGTDTQYF.

This rearrangement joins TRBV19 to TRBJ1-1, with 7 bases identical to TRBD1. With V trimmed by 3 bases and J by 5 bases, 6 bases remained unmatched. The CDR3 runs to 14 residues. Per the germline V gene, CDR1 is LNHDA and CDR2 is SQIVND (reference sequence). The CDR3 reads CASSIDRVETEAFF. Written as DNA, the CDR3 is TGTGCCAGTAGTATTGACAGGGTTGAAACTGAAGCTTTCTTT.

The chain combines TRBV18 with TRBJ1-1, with D possibly TRBD1 on 6 matching bases. The CDR3 contains 16 residues. Germline V gene sequence: CDR1 KGHSH, CDR2 LQKENI. The ends were cut back, 3 bases at V and 5 bases at J, with 19 bases in the middle. DNA for the CDR3: TGTGCCAGCTCACCGTTCAGGGGCCTTGGGGATACTGAAGCTTTCTTT. This codes for CASSPFRGLGDTEAFF.

V and J are TRBV10-3 and TRBJ1-1; TRBD1 matches at 7 bases. Germline CDR1 ENHRY, CDR2 SYGVKD. J lost 3 bases, V lost 2 bases, and 3 bases had no gene match. The CDR3 runs 14 residues. The CDR3 spells CAISEQGVDTEAFF. CDR3 in DNA: TGTGCCATCAGTGAGCAGGGGGTTGACACTGAAGCTTTCTTT.

This clone was observed a few times. The V and J genes are TRBV19 and TRBJ1-1; D remains unclear. The germline V and J ends were trimmed by 7 bases and 3 bases, with 15 bases remaining between them. The germline CDR1 and CDR2 sequences are LNHDA and SQIVND (reference sequence). The CDR3 spans 14 residues. CDR3 sequence: CASTGESGDTEAFF. The CDR3 DNA is TGTGCCAGTACCGGAGAATCCGGAGACACTGAAGCTTTCTTT.

The V and J genes are TRBV10-1 and TRBJ2-5, with D tentatively TRBD2 (5 bases). The CDR3 extends over 11 amino acids. V was trimmed by 6 bases and J by 5 bases, leaving 7 bases between them. Looked up from germline, CDR1 is WNHNN and CDR2 is SYGVQD (reference sequence). In nucleotides, the CDR3 is TGCGCCAGCAGCAGGAGGGAGACCCAGTACTTC. Translating it yields CASSRRETQYF.

This clone has just a few counts. The rearrangement links TRBV6-5 to TRBJ1-3, with a weak D call TRBD1 (5 bases). The CDR3 contains 14 residues. The V end was cut by 8 bases, the J end by 2 bases, with 13 bases between. Per germline, CDR1 MNHEY and CDR2 SVGAGI. CDR3 loop: CASRGRGPGNTIYF. The CDR3, as DNA: TGTGCCAGCCGCGGGAGGGGTCCTGGAAACACCATATATTTT.

The count of this clone is one. The chain employs TRBV5-1 and TRBJ1-6; 7 bases align to TRBD1. The CDR3 sequence is 18 residues long. The ends lost 0 bases at V and 6 bases at J; junction bases unmatched: 12. Looked up from germline, CDR1 is SGHRS and CDR2 is YFSETQ. The CDR3 spells CASSLDMPSTGLNSPLHF. The CDR3, as DNA: TGCGCCAGCAGCTTGGATATGCCCTCGACAGGGCTTAATTCACCCCTCCACTTT.

The chain is built from TRBV5-4 and TRBJ2-7, with a tentative D call TRBD1 (6 bases). Trimming removed 4 bases from V and 4 bases from J, with 18 bases in between. Per the germline V gene, CDR1 is SGHNT and CDR2 is YYREEE (reference sequence). The CDR3 loop spans 15 amino acids. This chain's CDR3 is CASSRQGQKVYEQYF. The CDR3 nucleotides are TGTGCCAGCAGCAGGCAAGGACAGAAGGTATACGAGCAGTACTTC.

This clone was found once. This chain links TRBV9 with TRBJ2-2; 8 bases map to TRBD2. CDR3 size: 17 residues. The germline gives CDR1 SGDLS, CDR2 YYNGEE. The junction had 10 bases not matched to a gene; V was cut back by 4 bases and J by 2 bases. CDR3: CASSPRLAGANTGELFF. The CDR3 coding sequence is TGTGCCAGCAGCCCCCGTCTAGCGGGTGCTAACACCGGGGAGCTGTTTTTT.

The V and J genes are TRBV24-1 and TRBJ2-1, with D tentatively TRBD1 (5 bases). The V and J ends lost 5 bases and 0 bases respectively, with 10 bases between them. CDR1 and CDR2 from the germline V gene are KGHDR and SFDVKD. The CDR3 consists of 15 residues. This CDR3 reads CATSGRQSSYNEQFF. The CDR3, as DNA: TGTGCCACCAGTGGGAGACAGAGCTCCTACAATGAGCAGTTCTTC.

This clone was found once. This chain joins TRBV9 and TRBJ2-6, with D perhaps TRBD1 (5 bases). Deletions cut 0 bases from V and 0 bases from J, with 7 bases between. Germline lookup yields CDR1 SGDLS and CDR2 YYNGEE. The CDR3 sequence is 16 residues long. CDR3 coding DNA: TGTGCCAGCAGCGTAGGCAGGGCCTCTGGGGCCAACGTCCTGACTTTC. Protein: CASSVGRASGANVLTF. Drawing the rest from reference TRBV9 and TRBJ2-6, the complete variable domain is DSGVTQTPKHLITATGQRVTLRCSPRSGDLSVYWYQQSLDQGLQFLIQYYNGEERAKGNILERFSAQQFPDLHSELNLSSLELGDSALYFCASSVGRASGANVLTFGAGSRLTVL.

The chain combines TRBV10-2 with TRBJ2-1, with D hard to call. The V end lost 7 bases, the J end lost 7 bases, and 8 bases lay between the germline ends. Germline V lookup: CDR1 WSHSY, CDR2 SAAADI. This CDR3 has 11 amino acids. This CDR3 is CASTDGNEQFF. The CDR3 coding sequence is TGCGCCAGCACAGATGGTAATGAGCAGTTCTTC.

The chain links TRBV11-2 to TRBJ1-1, with a tentative D call TRBD1 (5 bases). The germline CDR1 and CDR2 sequences are SGHAT and FQNNGV. CDR3 size: 16 residues. The ends were cut back, 0 bases at V and 1 base at J, with 12 bases in the middle. Written as DNA, the CDR3 is TGTGCCAGCAGCTTAGATTTTGGGGCCGGGAACACTGAAGCTTTCTTT. Encoded protein: CASSLDFGAGNTEAFF.

This chain links TRBV27 with TRBJ1-2, with 9 bases identical to TRBD1. This CDR3 contains 14 residues. V was pared by 4 bases and J by 3 bases, with 3 bases of the junction left unmatched. The germline V gene has CDR1 MNHEY and CDR2 SMNVEV (reference sequence). The CDR3 sequence: CASSSQGADYGYTF. CDR3 nucleotides: TGTGCCAGCAGTTCACAGGGGGCGGACTATGGCTACACCTTC.

This chain uses TRBV6-1 with TRBJ2-2; 8 bases agree with TRBD1. Germline CDR1 MNHNS, CDR2 SASEGT. This CDR3 region has 16 residues. The trim removed 3 bases at V and 7 bases at J, leaving 10 bases unmatched. The CDR3 DNA reads as TGTGCCAGCAGTGAGGGGACAGGCGGATGGAACGGGGAGCTGTTTTTT. Its protein product is CASSEGTGGWNGELFF.

This chain links TRBV7-9 with TRBJ2-5; 16 positions match TRBD2. Per the germline V gene, CDR1 is SEHNR and CDR2 is FQNEAQ (reference sequence). The length of the CDR3 is 15 residues. The V gene end was trimmed by 4 bases and the J gene end by 5 bases; junction bases not matched to a gene: 1. CDR3 region: CASSWGLAGGETQYF. The CDR3 DNA is TGTGCCAGCAGCTGGGGACTAGCGGGAGGGGAGACCCAGTACTTC. The complete variable domain, with remaining parts taken from reference TRBV7-9 and TRBJ2-5, reads DTGVSQNPRHKITKRGQNVTFRCDPISEHNRLYWYRQTLGQGPEFLTYFQNEAQLEKSRLLSDRFSAERPKGSFSTLEIQRTEQGDSAMYLCASSWGLAGGETQYFGPGTRLLVL.

J is TRBJ1-1 and V is TRBV5-1; D gene uncertain. Between the trimmed V and J ends, which lost 0 bases and 1 base, there was a span of 10 bases. Germline V gene data show CDR1 as SGHRS and CDR2 as YFSETQ. CDR3 size: 15 residues. For the CDR3, the DNA is TGCGCCAGCAGCTTGGTCCCGTTGGCGAACACTGAAGCTTTCTTT. Translating it yields CASSLVPLANTEAFF.

The rearrangement links TRBV14 to TRBJ1-4; 7 nucleotides align to TRBD1. Per germline, CDR1 SGHDN and CDR2 FVKESK. With V trimmed by 3 bases and J by 5 bases, 3 bases remained unmatched. The CDR3 length is 14 residues. Written as DNA, the CDR3 is TGTGCCAGCAGCCACGCACAGGGGAATGAAAAACTGTTTTTT. It codes for CASSHAQGNEKLFF.

The gene calls are TRBV29-1 and TRBJ1-2; no definite D call. This CDR3 is 12 amino acids long. The V and J ends lost 7 bases and 2 bases respectively, with 11 bases between them. Germline V gene lookup returns CDR1 SQVTM and CDR2 ANQGSEA. Here the CDR3 DNA reads TGCAGCGGAGGTGAGGGAAACTATGGCTACACCTTC. Its translation is CSGGEGNYGYTF. The full variable domain, rest sourced from reference TRBV29-1 and TRBJ1-2, is SAVISQKPSRDICQRGTSLTIQCQVDSQVTMMFWYRQQPGQSLTLIATANQGSEATYESGFVIDKFPISRPNLTFSTLTVSNMSPEDSSIYLCSGGEGNYGYTFGSGTRLTVV.